What follows are 15 T cell receptor beta chains derived from one specimen sequenced in a study of cytomegalovirus exposure and HLA in healthy donors. Amplification used 60 Vbeta primers and 13 Jbeta primers. TCRdb's copy holds only in-frame clones and misses some; the assay was immunoSEQ multiplex PCR. The repertoire holds about 89,000 clones, 85% seen once, with 7.4% in the top ten. The sequenced material came from PBMCs. The receptor source for this set is a man aged 40-49 years in good health and CMV-seropositive.

This chain uses TRBV5-1 with TRBJ2-5; TRBD1 agrees at 9 bases. In germline, CDR1 is SGHRS, CDR2 YFSETQ. This CDR3 is 16 amino acids long. V was clipped by 4 bases and J by 2 bases; unmatched bases: 9. The CDR3 nucleotides read TGCGCCAGCAGCCGCCACGACAGGGGGACGCAAGAGACCCAGTACTTC. Amino acids: CASSRHDRGTQETQYF.

This clone was picked up a small number of times. This chain joins TRBV5-1 and TRBJ1-3; 11 bases fit TRBD1. The CDR3 is 17 amino acids. Germline V CDR1 and CDR2: SGHRS, YFSETQ. The ends lost 4 bases at V and 0 bases at J; junction bases unmatched: 6. The DNA of the CDR3 is TGCGCCAGCAGCGGGGGACAGGGGGTACTCTCTGGAAACACCATATATTTT. The encoded protein is CASSGGQGVLSGNTIYF. Using reference TRBV5-1 and TRBJ1-3 for the parts outside the CDR3, the full variable domain is KAGVTQTPRYLIKTRGQQVTLSCSPISGHRSVSWYQQTPGQGLQFLFEYFSETQRNKGNFPGRFSGRQFSNSRSEMNVSTLELGDSALYLCASSGGQGVLSGNTIYFGEGSWLTVV.

This clone was observed a single time. The chain links TRBV30 to TRBJ1-2; no reliable D call. The germline V gene has CDR1 GTSNPN and CDR2 SVGIG (reference sequence). This CDR3 has 14 amino acids. The germline V and J ends were trimmed by 2 bases and 0 bases, with 10 bases remaining between them. The CDR3 region is CAWSYGLTNYGYTF. DNA for the CDR3: TGTGCCTGGAGTTACGGTCTTACTAACTATGGCTACACCTTC.

This chain uses TRBV6-5 with TRBJ2-2, with D uncertain. The CDR3 runs 14 residues. From germline, CDR1 is MNHEY and CDR2 SVGAGI. Trimming left V 7 bases short and J 1 base short, with 10 bases between. The CDR3 coding sequence is TGTGCCAGCACCAGTCACAGGAACACCGGGGAGCTGTTTTTT. Translated, it gives CASTSHRNTGELFF.

The chain has TRBV7-8 and TRBJ1-1, with D possibly being TRBD1 (6 bases). The CDR3 is 12 amino acids. Per germline, CDR1 SGHVS and CDR2 FQNEAQ. The V end was cut by 2 bases, the J end by 8 bases, with 9 bases between. This CDR3 is CASSLTGQEAFF. The CDR3, as DNA: TGTGCCAGCAGCTTAACAGGGCAGGAAGCTTTCTTT.

This clone has just a few counts. As DNA, the CDR3 is TGTGCCAGCAGTCCTTATAGCGGGGGGAGCGAGCAGTTCTTC. This translates into CASSPYSGGSEQFF. The chain links TRBV2 to TRBJ2-1; 10 bases match TRBD2. This CDR3 has 14 residues. The J segment lost 10 bases and the V segment lost 5 bases, leaving 8 bases of the junction unmatched. Looked up from germline, CDR1 is SNHLY and CDR2 is FYNNEI. Drawing the rest from reference TRBV2 and TRBJ2-1, the complete variable domain is EPEVTQTPSHQVTQMGQEVILRCVPISNHLYFYWYRQILGQKVEFLVSFYNNEISEKSEIFDDQFSVERPDGSNFTLKIRSTKLEDSAMYFCASSPYSGGSEQFFGPGTRLTVL.

The V and J genes are TRBV9 and TRBJ2-7, with 7 bases fitting TRBD1. Losses at the gene ends were 0 bases for V and 2 bases for J; bases not matched to a gene: 5. In germline, CDR1 is SGDLS, CDR2 YYNGEE. The CDR3 has 15 amino acids. CDR3 in amino acids: CASSVEGTVTYEQYF. For the CDR3, the DNA is TGTGCCAGCAGCGTAGAGGGGACAGTAACCTACGAGCAGTACTTC.

This clone appeared a single time. The rearrangement uses TRBV9 and TRBJ2-5; TRBD1 matches 9 bases. The CDR3 covers 14 residues. Germline CDR1 SGDLS, CDR2 YYNGEE. The V segment lost 4 bases and the J segment 3 bases; nucleotides outside the gene matches: 4. The CDR3 loop reads CASSPRDREETQYF. CDR3 DNA sequence: TGTGCCAGCAGCCCCCGGGACAGGGAAGAGACCCAGTACTTC.

This clone turned up a few times. This chain uses TRBV4-1 with TRBJ1-3; the match to TRBD1 covers 8 bases. This CDR3 contains 13 residues. Looked up from germline, CDR1 is MGHRA and CDR2 is YSYEKL. With 8 bases clipped from V and 7 bases from J, the junction kept 7 bases outside the gene matches. This chain's CDR3 is CASSGTGLNTIYF. The CDR3 coding sequence is TGCGCCAGCTCTGGGACAGGTCTGAACACCATATATTTT.

About this clone itself: Relative to the germline gene, one junction end is altered; a read error may explain this. The V gene is TRBV7-9, the J gene TRBJ2-5, with a possible D match to TRBD1 (6 bases). The length of the CDR3 is 18 residues. Looked up from germline, CDR1 is SEHNR and CDR2 is FQNEAQ (reference sequence). The CDR3 spells CSSSLVVVPGEKEETQYF. The CDR3 DNA is TGTTCCAGCAGCTTAGTAGTGGTCCCAGGGGAGAAAGAAGAGACCCAGTACTTC.

This chain joins TRBV5-4 and TRBJ1-4, with 7 bases lining up with TRBD1. J was trimmed by 8 bases and V by 4 bases; bases with no gene match: 8. The CDR3 has 14 amino acids. The germline V gene has CDR1 SGHNT and CDR2 YYREEE (reference sequence). CDR3 in amino acids: CASSTDREGEKLFF. CDR3 nucleotide sequence: TGTGCCAGCAGCACCGACAGGGAAGGGGAAAAACTGTTTTTT.

The V call is TRBV27, the J call TRBJ1-2, with D uncertain. The CDR3 totals 12 residues. V lost 5 bases and J 4 bases, leaving 8 bases between the germline ends. CDR1 is MNHEY, CDR2 SMNVEV, per germline (reference sequence). The CDR3 DNA follows: TGTGCCAGCAGTCCGAGAGGCTATGGCTACACCTTC. This codes for CASSPRGYGYTF.

The CDR3 spells CASGFPGTGRDQPQHF. The CDR3 nucleotides read TGTGCTAGTGGTTTCCCCGGGACAGGGAGAGATCAGCCCCAGCATTTT. The V call is TRBV12-5, the J call TRBJ1-5; TRBD1 agrees at 9 bases. Germline-derived CDR1 and CDR2 are LGHNT and FRNRAP. This CDR3 comprises 16 residues. Trimming removed 3 bases from V and 5 bases from J; junction bases left unmatched: 8.

The chain couples TRBV6-1 to TRBJ2-7; TRBD1 is a possible D gene (5 bases). The V gene lost 5 bases and the J gene lost 0 bases, with 11 bases spanning the gap. CDR1 MNHNS and CDR2 SASEGT come from the germline V gene. The CDR3 is 14 amino acids. DNA for the CDR3: TGTGCCAGCAGTCGTACAGGTACCTCCTACGAGCAGTACTTC. Protein sequence: CASSRTGTSYEQYF.

The V call is TRBV5-4, the J call TRBJ1-2; 11 bases are a match to TRBD1. CDR1 SGHNT and CDR2 YYREEE come from the germline V gene (reference sequence). The CDR3 consists of 15 residues. The V gene end was trimmed by 2 bases and the J gene end by 5 bases; junction bases not matched to a gene: 5. For the CDR3, the DNA is TGTGCCAGCAGCTTAATCGGACAGGGGGCGTATGGCTACACCTTC. Translating gives CASSLIGQGAYGYTF.